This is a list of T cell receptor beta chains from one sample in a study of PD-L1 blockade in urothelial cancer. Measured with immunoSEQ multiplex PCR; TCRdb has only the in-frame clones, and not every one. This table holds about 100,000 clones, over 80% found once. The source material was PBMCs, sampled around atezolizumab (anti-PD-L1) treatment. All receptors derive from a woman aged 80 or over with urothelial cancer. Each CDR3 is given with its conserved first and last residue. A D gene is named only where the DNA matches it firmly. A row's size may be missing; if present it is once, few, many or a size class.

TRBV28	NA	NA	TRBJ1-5	CASSPWGGRQPQHF	TGTGCCAGCAGTCCATGGGGGGGGCGTCAGCCCCAGCATTTT
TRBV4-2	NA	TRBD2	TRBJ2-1	CASSQVGAGGRNEQFF	TGTGCCAGCAGCCAAGTGGGAGCGGGAGGAAGGAATGAGCAGTTCTTC
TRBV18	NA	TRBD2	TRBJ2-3	CASSPPGLDTYTQYF	TGTGCCAGCTCACCCCCCGGACTAGACACATATACGCAGTATTTT
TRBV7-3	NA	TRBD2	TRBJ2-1	CASSLNGGRRGEQFF	TGTGCCAGCAGCTTAAACGGCGGGAGACGGGGTGAGCAGTTCTTC
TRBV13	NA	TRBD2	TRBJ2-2	CASSLGAGVSTGELFF	TGTGCCAGCAGCCTCGGGGCGGGAGTGAGTACCGGGGAGCTGTTTTTT
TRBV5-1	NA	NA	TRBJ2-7	CASSTYYEQYF	TGCGCCAGCAGCACCTACTACGAGCAGTACTTC
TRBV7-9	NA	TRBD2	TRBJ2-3	CATGTSGRDTQYF	TGTGCTACCGGGACTAGCGGGAGAGATACGCAGTATTTT
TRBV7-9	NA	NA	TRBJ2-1	CASSGGRIYNEQFF	TGTGCCAGCAGCGGGGGCCGCATTTACAATGAGCAGTTCTTC
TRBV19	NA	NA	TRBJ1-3	CASMPGNENTIYF	TGTGCCAGTATGCCCGGGAACGAAAACACCATATATTTT
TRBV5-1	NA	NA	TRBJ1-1	CASSVQGQKNSPEAFF	TGCGCCAGCAGTGTCCAGGGTCAGAAGAATTCGCCTGAAGCTTTCTTT
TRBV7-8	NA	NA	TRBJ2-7	CASSLHGTTTHYEQYF	TGTGCCAGCAGCTTACATGGGACAACGACCCACTACGAGCAGTACTTC
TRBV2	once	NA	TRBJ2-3	CASSGLADTQYF	TGTGCCAGCAGTGGACTAGCAGATACGCAGTATTTT
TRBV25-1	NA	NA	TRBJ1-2	CASSESGRFNGYTF	TGTGCCAGCAGTGAATCCGGTCGGTTTAATGGCTACACCTTC
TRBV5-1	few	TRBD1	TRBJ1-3	CASSLPGQGANTIYF	TGCGCCAGCAGCTTACCGGGACAGGGGGCGAACACCATATATTTT
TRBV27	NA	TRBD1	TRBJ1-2	CASSPQQGRQGYTF	TGTGCCAGCAGTCCCCAACAGGGGCGTCAAGGCTACACCTTC
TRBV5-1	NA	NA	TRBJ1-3	CASSLGSRDSGNTIYF	TGCGCCAGCAGCTTGGGCTCACGGGACTCTGGAAACACCATATATTTT
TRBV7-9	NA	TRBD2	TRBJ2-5	CASSSPGWLADQETQYF	TGTGCCAGCAGCTCTCCAGGTTGGCTAGCGGACCAAGAGACCCAGTACTTC
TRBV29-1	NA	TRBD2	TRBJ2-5	CSVARRLAGEPETQYF	TGCAGCGTCGCGAGGAGACTAGCGGGAGAGCCAGAGACCCAGTACTTC
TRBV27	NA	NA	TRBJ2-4	CASSFSSGLAKNIQYF	TGTGCCAGCAGTTTTTCCAGCGGACTAGCCAAAAACATTCAGTACTTC
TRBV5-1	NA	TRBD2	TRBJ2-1	CASSPLSGRGGNEQFF	TGCGCCAGCAGCCCCCTTAGCGGGAGGGGGGGCAATGAGCAGTTCTTC
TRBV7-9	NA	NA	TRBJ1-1	CASGSTEAFF	TGTGCCAGTGGGAGCACTGAAGCTTTCTTT
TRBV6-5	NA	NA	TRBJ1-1	CASSRGNTEAFF	TGTGCCAGCAGTAGGGGGAACACTGAAGCTTTCTTT
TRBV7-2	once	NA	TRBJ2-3	CASSTEGRTDTQYF	TGTGCCAGCAGCACGGAGGGGCGAACGGATACGCAGTATTTT
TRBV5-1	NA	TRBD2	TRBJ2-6	CASRSGGLSGANVLTF	TGCGCCAGCCGTAGCGGGGGCCTCTCTGGGGCCAACGTCCTGACTTTC
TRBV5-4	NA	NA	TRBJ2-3	CASGRERDTQYF	TGTGCCAGCGGACGGGAGAGAGATACGCAGTATTTT
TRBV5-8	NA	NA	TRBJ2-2	CASSPTYTGELFF	TGTGCCAGCAGTCCCACATACACCGGGGAGCTGTTTTTT
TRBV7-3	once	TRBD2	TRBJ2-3	CASSPQGTSGGAQYF	TGTGCCAGCAGCCCCCAGGGGACTAGCGGGGGGGCGCAGTATTTT
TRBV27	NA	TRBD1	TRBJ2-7	CASSFGGTGYEQYF	TGTGCCAGCAGTTTTGGGGGGACAGGCTACGAGCAGTACTTC
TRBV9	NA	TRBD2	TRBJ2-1	CASSPRLAGVYNEQFF	TGTGCCAGCAGCCCAAGACTAGCGGGGGTCTACAATGAGCAGTTCTTC
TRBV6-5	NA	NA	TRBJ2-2	CASRRLENTGELFF	TGTGCCAGCAGGAGACTAGAAAACACCGGGGAGCTGTTTTTT
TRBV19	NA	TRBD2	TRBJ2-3	CASSIYLAGDTQYF	TGTGCCAGTAGTATTTATCTAGCGGGAGATACGCAGTATTTT
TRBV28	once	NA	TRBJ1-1	CRSSNHMNTEAFF	TGTCGGTCGTCAAACCATATGAACACTGAAGCTTTCTTT
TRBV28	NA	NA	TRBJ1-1	CASSADRWDAFF	TGTGCCAGCAGTGCCGACAGGTGGGACGCTTTCTTT
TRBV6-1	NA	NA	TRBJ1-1	CASSVGRRMNTEAFF	TGTGCCAGCAGTGTCGGACGGAGGATGAACACTGAAGCTTTCTTT
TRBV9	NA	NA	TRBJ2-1	CASSVGTGTQIRFF	NA
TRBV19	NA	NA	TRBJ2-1	CASSGPAGGPLGEQFF	TGTGCCAGTAGTGGACCGGCTGGAGGGCCATTAGGTGAGCAGTTCTTC
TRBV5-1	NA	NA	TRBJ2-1	CASSLLATDNEQFF	TGCGCCAGCAGCTTGCTAGCGACTGACAATGAGCAGTTCTTC
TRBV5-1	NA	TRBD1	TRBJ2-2	CASSRGTASNTGELFF	TGCGCCAGCAGCCGAGGGACAGCATCGAACACCGGGGAGCTGTTTTTT
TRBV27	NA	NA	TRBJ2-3	CASNLAGSDTQYF	TGTGCCAGCAATCTGGCGGGGTCCGATACGCAGTATTTT
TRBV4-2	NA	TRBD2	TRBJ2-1	CASSPERAGVYNEQFF	TGTGCCAGCAGCCCAGAGCGAGCGGGAGTCTACAATGAGCAGTTCTTC
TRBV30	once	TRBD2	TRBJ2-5	CAWSEAGYGTQYF	TGTGCCTGGTCCGAAGCGGGGTATGGGACCCAGTACTTC
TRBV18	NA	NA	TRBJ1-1	CASSPESVSLYTEAFF	TGTGCCAGCTCACCGGAGTCAGTCTCCCTGTACACTGAAGCTTTCTTT
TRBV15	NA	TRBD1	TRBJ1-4	CATSSAGTGRAKLFF	TGTGCCACCAGCAGTGCCGGGACAGGGAGAGCAAAACTGTTTTTT
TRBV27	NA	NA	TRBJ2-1	CASSTRLVYNEQFF	TGTGCCAGCAGTACCAGACTCGTTTACAATGAGCAGTTCTTC
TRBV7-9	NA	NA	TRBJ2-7	CASSLARSSYEQYF	TGTGCCAGCAGCTTAGCCAGAAGCTCCTACGAGCAGTACTTC
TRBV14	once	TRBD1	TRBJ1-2	CASSPDRGRWGYGYTF	TGTGCCAGCAGCCCGGACAGGGGGCGCTGGGGTTATGGCTACACCTTC
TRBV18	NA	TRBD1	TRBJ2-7	CASSRGTGETPRQYF	TGTGCCAGCTCACGGGGGACAGGGGAAACCCCTCGCCAGTACTTC
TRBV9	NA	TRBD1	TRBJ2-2	CACRQGANTGELFF	TGTGCCTGCCGACAGGGGGCGAACACCGGGGAGCTGTTTTTT
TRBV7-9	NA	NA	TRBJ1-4	CASSLAGGLNNEKLFF	TGTGCCAGCAGCTTAGCGGGGGGGCTTAATAATGAAAAACTGTTTTTT
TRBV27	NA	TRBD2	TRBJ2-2	CASSLRLAGRAGELFF	TGTGCCAGCAGTTTAAGACTAGCGGGAAGGGCCGGGGAGCTGTTTTTT
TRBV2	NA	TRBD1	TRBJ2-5	CASSAVTGGAETQYF	TGTGCCAGCAGCGCCGTAACAGGGGGCGCCGAGACCCAGTACTTC
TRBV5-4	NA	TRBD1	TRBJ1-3	CASRGQGANTIYF	TGTGCCAGCAGAGGACAGGGTGCAAACACCATATATTTT
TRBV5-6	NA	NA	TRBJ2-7	CASSLASGEQYF	TGTGCCAGCAGCTTGGCCTCGGGCGAGCAGTACTTC
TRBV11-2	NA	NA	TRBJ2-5	CASSLGGTSQETQYF	TGTGCCAGCAGCTTGGGCGGGACGAGCCAGGAGACCCAGTACTTC
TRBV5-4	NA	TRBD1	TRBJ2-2	CASSWGTGGAETGELFF	TGTGCCAGCAGCTGGGGGACAGGGGGCGCGGAAACCGGGGAGCTGTTTTTT
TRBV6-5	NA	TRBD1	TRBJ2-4	CASSVDRVVKNIQYF	TGTGCCAGCAGTGTGGACAGGGTGGTTAAGAACATTCAGTACTTC
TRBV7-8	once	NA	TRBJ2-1	CASSLVGSKIYNEQFF	TGTGCCAGCAGCTTAGTTGGCAGTAAAATATACAATGAGCAGTTCTTC
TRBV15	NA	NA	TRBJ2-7	CATSTDIEGVGEQYF	TGTGCCACCAGCACCGATATAGAGGGAGTGGGCGAGCAGTACTTC
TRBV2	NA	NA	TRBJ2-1	CASSIHNEQFF	TGTGCCAGCAGCATCCATAATGAGCAGTTCTTC